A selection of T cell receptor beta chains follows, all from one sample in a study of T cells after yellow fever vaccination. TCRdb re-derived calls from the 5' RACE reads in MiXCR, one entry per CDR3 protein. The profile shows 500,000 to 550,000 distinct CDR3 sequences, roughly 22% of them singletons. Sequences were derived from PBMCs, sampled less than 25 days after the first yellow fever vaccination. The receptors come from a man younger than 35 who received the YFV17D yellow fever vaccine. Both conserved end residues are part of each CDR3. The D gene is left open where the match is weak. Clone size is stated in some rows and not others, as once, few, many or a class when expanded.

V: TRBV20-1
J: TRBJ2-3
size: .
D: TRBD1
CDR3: CSATGQGGRDTQYF
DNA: TGCAGTGCCACGGGACAGGGCGGACGGGATACGCAGTATTTT

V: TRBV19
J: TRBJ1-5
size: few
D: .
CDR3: CASSIDRGGYQPQHF
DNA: TGTGCCAGTAGTATAGATCGCGGGGGGTATCAGCCCCAGCATTTT

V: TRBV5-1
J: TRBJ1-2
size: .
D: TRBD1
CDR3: CASSLSDRANGYTF
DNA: TGCGCCAGCAGCTTGTCTGACAGGGCGAATGGCTACACCTTC

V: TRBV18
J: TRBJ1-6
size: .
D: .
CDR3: CASSPGRQHNSPLHF
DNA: TGTGCCAGCTCACCCGGCAGGCAGCATAATTCACCCCTCCACTTT

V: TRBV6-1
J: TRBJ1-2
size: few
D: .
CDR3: CASSLRVFSYGYTF
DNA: TGTGCCAGCAGCCTGAGGGTGTTTAGCTATGGCTACACCTTC

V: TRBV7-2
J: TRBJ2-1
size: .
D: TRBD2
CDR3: CASSPWGAGEGNEQFF
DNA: TGTGCCAGCAGCCCCTGGGGAGCGGGGGAAGGCAATGAGCAGTTCTTC

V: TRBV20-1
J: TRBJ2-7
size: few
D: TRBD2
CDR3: CSASLAGANYEQYF
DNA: TGCAGTGCTAGTCTAGCGGGGGCGAACTACGAGCAGTACTTC

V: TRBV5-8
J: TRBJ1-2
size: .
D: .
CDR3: CASRGGGYTF
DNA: TGTGCCTCCCGCGGCGGAGGCTACACCTTC

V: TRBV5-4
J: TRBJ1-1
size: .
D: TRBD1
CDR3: CASSPQGALTEAFF
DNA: TGTGCCAGCAGCCCTCAGGGGGCGCTCACTGAAGCTTTCTTT

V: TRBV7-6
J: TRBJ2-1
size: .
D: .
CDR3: CASSLLIGNYNEQFF
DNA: TGTGCCAGCAGCTTATTGATTGGCAACTACAATGAGCAGTTCTTC

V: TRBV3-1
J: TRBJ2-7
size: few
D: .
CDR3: CASSRSLPYEQYF
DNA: TGTGCCAGCAGCCGGAGCCTCCCCTACGAGCAGTACTTC

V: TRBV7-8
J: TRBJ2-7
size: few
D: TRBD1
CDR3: CASSLYWGQGSLSEQYF
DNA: TGTGCCAGCAGCTTATATTGGGGACAGGGGTCCCTCAGCGAGCAGTACTTC

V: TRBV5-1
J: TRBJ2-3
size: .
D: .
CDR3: CASSLAKSFTDTQYF
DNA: TGCGCCAGCAGCTTGGCCAAGTCCTTCACAGATACGCAGTATTTT

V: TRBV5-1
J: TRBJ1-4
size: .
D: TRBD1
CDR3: CASSLRETGANEKLFF
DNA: TGCGCCAGCAGCTTACGGGAGACAGGGGCTAATGAAAAACTGTTTTTT

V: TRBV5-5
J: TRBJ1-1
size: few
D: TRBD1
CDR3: CASSLRRDSRSEAFF
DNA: TGTGCCAGCAGCTTGCGTCGGGACAGTAGGTCCGAAGCTTTCTTT

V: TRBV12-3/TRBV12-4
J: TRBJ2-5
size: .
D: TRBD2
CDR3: CASSTSGGAKTQYF
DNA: TGTGCCAGCAGTACTAGCGGGGGGGCAAAGACCCAGTACTTC

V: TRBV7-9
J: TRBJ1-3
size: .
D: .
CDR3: CASSLSTSGNTIYF
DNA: TGTGCCAGCAGCTTATCGACCTCTGGAAACACCATATATTTT

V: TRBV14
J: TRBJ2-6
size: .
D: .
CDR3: CASHSYRSGANVLTF
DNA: TGTGCCAGCCACAGCTACCGATCTGGGGCCAACGTCCTGACTTTC

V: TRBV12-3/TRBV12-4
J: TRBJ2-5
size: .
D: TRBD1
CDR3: CASSTRDRAETQYF
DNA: TGTGCCAGCAGTACCCGGGACAGGGCTGAGACCCAGTACTTC

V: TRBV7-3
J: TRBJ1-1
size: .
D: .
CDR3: CASSLNAGTEAFF
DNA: TGTGCCAGCAGCTTAAATGCGGGGACTGAAGCTTTCTTT

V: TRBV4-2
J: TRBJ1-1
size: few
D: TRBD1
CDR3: CASSQERGGGGPPEAFF
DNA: TGTGCCAGCAGCCAAGAGCGGGGAGGAGGGGGCCCGCCTGAAGCTTTCTTT

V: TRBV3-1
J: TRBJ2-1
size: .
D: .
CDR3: CASSQRASSYNEQFF
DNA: TGTGCCAGCAGCCAAAGAGCGAGCTCCTACAATGAGCAGTTCTTC

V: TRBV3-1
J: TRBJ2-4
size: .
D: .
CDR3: CASSQVRRGLAKNIQYF
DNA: TGTGCCAGCAGCCAAGTGAGGCGGGGTTTAGCCAAAAACATTCAGTACTTC

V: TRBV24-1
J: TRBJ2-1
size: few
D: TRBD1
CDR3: CATSVGTGLYGQFF
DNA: TGTGCCACCAGTGTTGGGACAGGGCTTTATGGGCAGTTCTTC

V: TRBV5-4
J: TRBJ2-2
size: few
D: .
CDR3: CASSLVDSIALNTGELFF
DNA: TGTGCCAGCAGCTTGGTGGACAGTATAGCCTTGAACACCGGGGAGCTGTTTTTT

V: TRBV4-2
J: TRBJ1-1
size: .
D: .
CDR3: CASSSKTRGANTEAFF
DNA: TGTGCCAGCAGCTCGAAAACCCGGGGAGCGAACACTGAAGCTTTCTTT

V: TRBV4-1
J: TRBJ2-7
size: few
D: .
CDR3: CASSPSPQGKSYEQYF
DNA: TGCGCCAGCAGCCCGAGTCCACAGGGTAAATCCTACGAGCAGTACTTC

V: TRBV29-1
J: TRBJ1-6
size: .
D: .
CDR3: CSIRRDSDSPLHF
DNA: TGCAGCATCAGACGGGACTCAGATTCACCCCTCCACTTT

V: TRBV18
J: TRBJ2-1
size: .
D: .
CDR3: CASSRESYNEQFF
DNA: TGTGCCAGCTCACGAGAATCCTACAATGAGCAGTTCTTC

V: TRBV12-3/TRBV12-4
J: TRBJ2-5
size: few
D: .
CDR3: CASEGPDTKETQYF
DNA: TGTGCCAGTGAAGGTCCGGACACGAAAGAGACCCAGTACTTC

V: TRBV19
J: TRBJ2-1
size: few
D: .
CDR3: CASTLGGSSYNEQFF
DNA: TGTGCCAGTACCCTTGGAGGGAGCTCCTACAATGAGCAGTTCTTC

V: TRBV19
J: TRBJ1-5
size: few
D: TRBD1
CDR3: CASSPGHRQGAGTNQPQHF
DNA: TGTGCCAGTAGCCCAGGACACAGACAGGGGGCCGGGACCAATCAGCCCCAGCATTTT

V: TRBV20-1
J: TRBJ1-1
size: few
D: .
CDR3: CSASTPGAPNAFF
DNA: TGCAGTGCTAGTACCCCGGGGGCGCCGAACGCTTTCTTT

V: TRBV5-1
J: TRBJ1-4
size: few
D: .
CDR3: CASSLGPGAEEKLFF
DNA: TGCGCCAGCAGCTTAGGTCCAGGGGCGGAAGAAAAACTGTTTTTT

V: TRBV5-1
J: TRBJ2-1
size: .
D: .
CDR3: CAGRDSPDNEQFF
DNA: TGCGCCGGCCGGGACTCCCCGGATAATGAGCAGTTCTTC

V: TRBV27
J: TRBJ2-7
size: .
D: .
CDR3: CASSLRTESYEQYF
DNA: TGTGCCAGCAGTCTCCGGACGGAGTCCTACGAGCAGTACTTC

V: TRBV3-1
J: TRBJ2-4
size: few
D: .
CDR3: CASSQGVGANIQYF
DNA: TGTGCCAGCAGCCAAGGTGTGGGGGCGAACATTCAGTACTTC

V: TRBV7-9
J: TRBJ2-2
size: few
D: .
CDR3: CASSLVYGTGELFF
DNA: TGTGCCAGCAGCTTAGTTTACGGCACCGGGGAGCTGTTTTTT

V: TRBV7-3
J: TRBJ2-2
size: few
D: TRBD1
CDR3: CASSRGLTGELFF
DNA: TGTGCCAGCAGCAGGGGGCTCACCGGGGAGCTGTTTTTT

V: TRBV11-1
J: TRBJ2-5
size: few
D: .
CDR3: CASSLRPRAGRLETQYF
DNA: TGTGCCAGCAGCTTACGACCCCGGGCAGGGCGGTTGGAGACCCAGTACTTC

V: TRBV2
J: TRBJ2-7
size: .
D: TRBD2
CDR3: CASSERLAGYEQYF
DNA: TGTGCCAGCAGTGAGAGGCTAGCGGGGTACGAGCAGTACTTC

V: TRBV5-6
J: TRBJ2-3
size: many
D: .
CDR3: CASSFETLLTDTQYF
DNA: TGTGCCAGCAGCTTTGAGACACTACTTACAGATACGCAGTATTTT

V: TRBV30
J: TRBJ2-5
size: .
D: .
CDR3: CAWTSETQYF
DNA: TGTGCCTGGACTTCAGAGACCCAGTACTTC

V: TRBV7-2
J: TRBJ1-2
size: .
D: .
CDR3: CASSLEGIPLIAYTF
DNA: TGTGCCAGCAGCTTAGAGGGGATCCCCCTAATAGCCTACACCTTC

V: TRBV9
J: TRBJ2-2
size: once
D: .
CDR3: CASRRLGGGPGELFF
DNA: TGTGCCAGCAGACGTCTCGGTGGCGGCCCCGGGGAGCTGTTTTTT

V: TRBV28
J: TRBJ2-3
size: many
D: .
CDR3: CASSFGAGDTQYF
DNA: TGTGCCAGCAGTTTCGGGGCTGGGGATACGCAGTATTTT

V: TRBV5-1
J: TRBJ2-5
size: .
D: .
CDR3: CASSPWDGETQYF
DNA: TGCGCCAGCAGCCCTTGGGACGGGGAGACCCAGTACTTC

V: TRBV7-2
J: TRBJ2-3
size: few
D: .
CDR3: CASSIRTSTDTQYF
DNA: TGTGCCAGCAGCATACGGACTAGCACAGATACGCAGTATTTT

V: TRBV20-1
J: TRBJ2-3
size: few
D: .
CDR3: CSAPLPPSHNTQYF
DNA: TGCAGTGCTCCTCTGCCACCCAGCCACAATACGCAGTATTTT

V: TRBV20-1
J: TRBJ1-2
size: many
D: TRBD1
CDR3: CSATSGTGSGYTF
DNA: TGCAGTGCTACATCCGGGACAGGATCCGGCTACACCTTC

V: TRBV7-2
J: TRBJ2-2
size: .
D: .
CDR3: CASSPTGSRGGELFF
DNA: TGTGCCAGCAGCCCAACAGGGTCGCGGGGCGGGGAGCTGTTTTTT

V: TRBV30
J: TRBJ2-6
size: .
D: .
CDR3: CAWSVLSSGANVLTF
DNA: TGTGCCTGGAGTGTACTGAGCTCTGGGGCCAACGTCCTGACTTTC

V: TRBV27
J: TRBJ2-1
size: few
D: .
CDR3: CASTTDGYNEQFF
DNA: TGTGCCAGCACCACGGACGGCTACAATGAGCAGTTCTTC